This passage covers 2 T cell receptor beta chains from one sample sequenced in a study of neurological immune-mediated disorders. Via MiXCR, TCRdb re-called the 5' RACE reads, giving one row per CDR3 protein. The sample lists over 50,000 distinct CDR3 sequences, roughly 4.9% occurring once. Sequenced input: PBMCs. Source of these receptors: a human donor with multiple sclerosis. The donor label of this sample is uncertain.

This clonotype was counted at least ten times. The V and J genes are TRBV4-1 and TRBJ2-5; a weak D match, TRBD2 (5 bases). Trimming took 1 base from V and 1 from J, leaving 13 bases between them. This CDR3 is 16 amino acids long. In germline, CDR1 is MGHRA, CDR2 YSYEKL. This chain's CDR3 is CASSQGLRAGQETQYF. CDR3 DNA sequence: TGCGCCAGCAGCCAAGGGTTGAGGGCGGGCCAAGAGACCCAGTACTTC.

This clonotype was picked up a small number of times. CDR3: CSANGAGGMGETQYF. The CDR3 coding sequence is TGCAGTGCCAACGGAGCGGGGGGGATGGGAGAGACCCAGTACTTC. This chain uses TRBV20-1 with TRBJ2-5; 10 nucleotides line up with TRBD2. Germline CDR1 and CDR2: DFQATT and SNEGSKA (reference sequence). J was trimmed by 4 bases and V by 6 bases; bases with no gene match: 11. This CDR3 is built from 15 residues.